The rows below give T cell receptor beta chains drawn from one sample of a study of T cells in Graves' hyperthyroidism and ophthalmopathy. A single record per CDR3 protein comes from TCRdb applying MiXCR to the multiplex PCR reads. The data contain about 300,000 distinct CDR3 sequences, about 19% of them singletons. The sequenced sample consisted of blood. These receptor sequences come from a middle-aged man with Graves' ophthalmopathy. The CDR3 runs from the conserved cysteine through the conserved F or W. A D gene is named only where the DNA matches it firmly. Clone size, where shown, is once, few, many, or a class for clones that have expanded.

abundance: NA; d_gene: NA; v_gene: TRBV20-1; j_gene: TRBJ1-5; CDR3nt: TGCAGTGCTACCCGGGCCCCCGGGAGCAATCAGCCCCAGCATTTT; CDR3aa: CSATRAPGSNQPQHF
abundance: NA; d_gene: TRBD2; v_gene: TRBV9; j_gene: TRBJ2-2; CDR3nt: TGTGCCAGCAGCGTAACGGCCCGACTAGCGGGAGAACACGGGGAGCTGTTTTTT; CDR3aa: CASSVTARLAGEHGELFF
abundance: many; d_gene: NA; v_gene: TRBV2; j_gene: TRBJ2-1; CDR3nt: TGTGCCAGCAGAAAACAGGGTTCTGAGCAGTTCTTC; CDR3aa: CASRKQGSEQFF
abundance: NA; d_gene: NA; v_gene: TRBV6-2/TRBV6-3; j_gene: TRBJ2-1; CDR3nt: TGTGCCAGCAGTTACGGCAGAGACAATGAGCAGTTCTTC; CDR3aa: CASSYGRDNEQFF
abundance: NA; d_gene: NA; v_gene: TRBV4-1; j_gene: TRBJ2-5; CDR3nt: TGTGCCAGCAGCCAGGGTCTTGAGTACCAAGAGACCCAGTACTTC; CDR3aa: CASSQGLEYQETQYF
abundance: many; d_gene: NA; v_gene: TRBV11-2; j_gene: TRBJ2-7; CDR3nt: TGTGCCAGCAGCTCCCGGGGCTACGAGCAGTACTTC; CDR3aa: CASSSRGYEQYF
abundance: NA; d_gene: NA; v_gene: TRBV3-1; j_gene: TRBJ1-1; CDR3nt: TGTGCCAGCAGCCTGAAGTTTGGGGCGAACACTGAAGCTTTCTTT; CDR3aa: CASSLKFGANTEAFF
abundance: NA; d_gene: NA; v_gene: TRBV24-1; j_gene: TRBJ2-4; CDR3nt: TGTGCCACCAGTGATCCGGACGGAGGTGACATTCAGTACTTC; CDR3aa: CATSDPDGGDIQYF
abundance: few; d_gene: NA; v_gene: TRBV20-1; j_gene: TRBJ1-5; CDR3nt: TGCAGTGCTAGAGGCTTATTACGGGGCGATCAGCCCCAGCATTTT; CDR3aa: CSARGLLRGDQPQHF
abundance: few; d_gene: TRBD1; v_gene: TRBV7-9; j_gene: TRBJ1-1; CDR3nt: TGTGCCAGCAGAACCGGACAGGTCGAAGCTTTCTTT; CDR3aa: CASRTGQVEAFF
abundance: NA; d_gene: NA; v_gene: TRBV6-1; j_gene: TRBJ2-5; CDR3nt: TGTGCCAGCACCGCGACAGGTTGGGAGGGGACCCAGTACTTC; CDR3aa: CASTATGWEGTQYF
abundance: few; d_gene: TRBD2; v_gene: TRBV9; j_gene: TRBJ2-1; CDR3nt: TGTGCCAGCAGCGTAGTTGGGACTAGCATGGGGAATGAGCAGTTCTTC; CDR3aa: CASSVVGTSMGNEQFF
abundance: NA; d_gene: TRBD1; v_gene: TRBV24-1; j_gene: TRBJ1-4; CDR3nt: TGTGCCACCAGTGACCACGGACAGGCGGGTGAAAAACTGTTTTTT; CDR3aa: CATSDHGQAGEKLFF
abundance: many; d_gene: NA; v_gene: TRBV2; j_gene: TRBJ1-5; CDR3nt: TGTGCCAGCAGTGACTCATCTTGGAGTAGCAATCAGCCCCAGCATTTT; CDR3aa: CASSDSSWSSNQPQHF
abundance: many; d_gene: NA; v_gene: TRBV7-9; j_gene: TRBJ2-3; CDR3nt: TGTGCCAGCAGCTTATTTGCAGATACGCAGTATTTT; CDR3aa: CASSLFADTQYF
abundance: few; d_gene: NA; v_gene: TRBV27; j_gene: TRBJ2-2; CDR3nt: TGTGCCAGCGCCGCTAGGAACACCGGGGAGCTGTTTTTT; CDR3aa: CASAARNTGELFF
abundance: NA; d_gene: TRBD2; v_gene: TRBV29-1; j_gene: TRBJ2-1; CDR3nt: TGCAGCGCCGAGACTAGCGTGAGGGCTTCCGAGAAGTTCTTC; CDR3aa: CSAETSVRASEKFF